This TCR beta chain came from a study of blood T cells in healthy people across ages (dated by TCRdb to 2015 to 2017). For the wider study: In model experiments, roughly one uniquely barcoded TCR beta cDNA molecule per two T cells was captured by template switching. Two additional independent replicas of 1 million unique cDNA reads from the same blood draw were analyzed for two donors (one aged 18 to 29 and one aged 80 or older). The study measured age-related changes in TCR beta repertoire diversity using deep sequencing normalized with unique cDNA molecular identifiers. To avoid experimental bias, donors of different ages were distributed randomly across sequencing lanes. The donors were split into four age groups: young (average 16 years), middle-aged (about 40), aged (approximately 60) and long-lived (about 82).

Study-level results and caveats: As age increased, observed TCR beta diversity per million T cells dropped in a roughly linear way, and a significant reduction was already evident by age 40. Estimates of total diversity based on one million sequenced T cells were regarded as lower bounds and as underestimates. A strong correlation was found between observed TCR beta diversity and the percentage of naive T cells measured by flow cytometry. The long-lived group showed more naive CD4+ T cells, fewer expanded clones and increased TCR diversity than the aged group, suggesting age selection. Because profiling used bulk unsorted PBMCs, naive and antigen-experienced compartments could not be compared conclusively. Donor CMV infection status was unknown, potentially confounding age-related changes in expanded clonotypes.

Library preparation was by 5' RACE. TCRdb names Illumina HiSeq 2500 as the instrument used. A second about 7 to 12 cycle PCR used a sample-barcoded 5' primer and a J-beta primer mix. A template-switch 5' adaptor carrying 12 random nucleotides introduced a unique molecular identifier onto each TCR beta cDNA molecule. Each sample yielded at least 3 million CDR3-containing paired-end reads. All of the RNA was converted into first-strand cDNA using the Mint cDNA synthesis kit, with a TRBC-specific oligonucleotide serving as the primer. Following uracil-DNA glycosylase treatment, a first 18-cycle PCR with universal primers M1SS and BC2_uni_R was performed on all cDNA. Per the authors' processing: Normalization of each sample was performed by random selection of 1 million high-quality reads, each carrying a distinct molecular identifier. Reads sharing molecular identifiers were discarded rather than binned into consensus sequences. MiTCR, set to a Q25 quality threshold and the strictest error-elimination algorithm, was used for CDR3 identification, clonotype clustering and error correction. Lower-bound total TCR beta diversity was estimated with a nonparametric unseen species model using Euler transformation. TCRdb trimmed the raw reads at Q25, called clones with MiXCR and kept productive beta chains. Each CDR3 protein appears once, grouped with its most common genes and DNA. The V and J calls follow TCRdb's processing rather than the paper's. A total of about 1,800,000 distinct CDR3 sequences appear in this sample, 28% of them only once. Of the sample, 7.7% is held by the ten largest clones.

From the cysteine up to the phenylalanine, the CDR3 has a length of 14 residues. The only DNA kept is the CDR3, 42 bases in frame from the first base. CDR1 and CDR2, per the germline V gene, are SGHRS and YFSETQ. With respect to this clonotype: Its specific antigen is unknown. Germline and junction disagree at one end, which may indicate a read error.

The 35 to 40 donors, aged about 6 to 100 years, were systemically healthy Caucasian individuals from Russia. Around 10 milliliters of peripheral blood were collected from each donor into EDTA-treated Vacutainer tubes. Ficoll-Paque density-gradient centrifugation was used to isolate PBMCs, with at least 7 million per sample. Total RNA, at least 6 micrograms per sample, was extracted from PBMCs with Trizol reagent. The percentages of naive CD45RAhigh/CD27high T cells were determined by flow cytometry on a PBMC aliquot from every donor. Sequenced sample: blood. The receptor's source is a woman aged 25 to 45 in good health. The chain links TRBV5-1 with TRBJ2-1; 12 bases in the junction line up with TRBD1. Here the CDR3 is given as CASGLGTGGNGQFF. The nucleotide sequence reads TGCGCCAGCGGCTTAGGGACAGGGGGCAATGGGCAGTTCTTC.